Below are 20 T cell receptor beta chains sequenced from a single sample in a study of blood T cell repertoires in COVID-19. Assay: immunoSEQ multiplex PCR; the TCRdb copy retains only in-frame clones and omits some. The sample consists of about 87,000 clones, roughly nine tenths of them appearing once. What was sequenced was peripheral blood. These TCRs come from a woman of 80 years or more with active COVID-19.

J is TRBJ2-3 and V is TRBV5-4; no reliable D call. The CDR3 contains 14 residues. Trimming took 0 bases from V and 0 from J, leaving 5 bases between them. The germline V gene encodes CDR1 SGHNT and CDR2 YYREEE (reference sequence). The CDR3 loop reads CASSLVSSTDTQYF. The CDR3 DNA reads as TGTGCCAGCAGCTTGGTGTCTAGCACAGATACGCAGTATTTT.

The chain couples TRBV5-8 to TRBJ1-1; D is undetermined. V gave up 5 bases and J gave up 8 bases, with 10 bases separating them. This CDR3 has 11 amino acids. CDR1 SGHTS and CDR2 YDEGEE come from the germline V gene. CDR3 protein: CASRGGWEAFF. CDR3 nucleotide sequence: TGTGCCAGCAGGGGCGGGTGGGAAGCTTTCTTT.

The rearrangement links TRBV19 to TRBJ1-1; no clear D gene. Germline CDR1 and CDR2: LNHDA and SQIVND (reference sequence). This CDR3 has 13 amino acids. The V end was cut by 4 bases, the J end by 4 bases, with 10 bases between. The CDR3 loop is CASSTTAGTEAFF. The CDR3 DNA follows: TGTGCCAGTAGTACTACTGCGGGCACTGAAGCTTTCTTT.

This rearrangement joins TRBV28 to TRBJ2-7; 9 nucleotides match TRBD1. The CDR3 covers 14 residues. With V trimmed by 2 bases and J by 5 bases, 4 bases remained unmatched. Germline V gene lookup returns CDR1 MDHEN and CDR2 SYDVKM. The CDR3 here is CASSLGQGLHEQYF. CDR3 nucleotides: TGTGCCAGCAGTTTAGGACAGGGGTTGCACGAGCAGTACTTC.

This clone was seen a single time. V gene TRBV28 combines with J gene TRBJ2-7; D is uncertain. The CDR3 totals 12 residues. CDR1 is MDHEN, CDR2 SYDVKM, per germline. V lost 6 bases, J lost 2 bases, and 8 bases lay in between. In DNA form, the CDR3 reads TGTGCCAGCAGAAGTTCTACCTACGAGCAGTACTTC. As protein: CASRSSTYEQYF.

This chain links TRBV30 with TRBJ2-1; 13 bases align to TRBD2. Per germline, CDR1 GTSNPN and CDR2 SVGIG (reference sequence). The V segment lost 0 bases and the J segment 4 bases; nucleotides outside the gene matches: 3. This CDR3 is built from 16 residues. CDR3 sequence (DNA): TGTGCCTGGAGTGTACCGACTAGCGGGGGGTACAATGAGCAGTTCTTC. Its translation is CAWSVPTSGGYNEQFF.

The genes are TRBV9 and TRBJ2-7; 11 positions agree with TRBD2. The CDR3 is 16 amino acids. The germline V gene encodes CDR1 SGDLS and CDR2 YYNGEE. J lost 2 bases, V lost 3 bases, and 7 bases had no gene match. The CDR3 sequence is CASSGGGTSGAYEQYF. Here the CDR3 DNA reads TGTGCCAGCAGCGGAGGAGGGACTAGCGGAGCCTACGAGCAGTACTTC.

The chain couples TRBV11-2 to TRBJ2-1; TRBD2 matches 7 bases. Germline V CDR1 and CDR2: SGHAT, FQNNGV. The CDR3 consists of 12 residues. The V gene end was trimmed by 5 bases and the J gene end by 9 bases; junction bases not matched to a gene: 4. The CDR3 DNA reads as TGTGCCAGCAGCCGGGGAGGGTTTGAGCAGTTCTTC. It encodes CASSRGGFEQFF.

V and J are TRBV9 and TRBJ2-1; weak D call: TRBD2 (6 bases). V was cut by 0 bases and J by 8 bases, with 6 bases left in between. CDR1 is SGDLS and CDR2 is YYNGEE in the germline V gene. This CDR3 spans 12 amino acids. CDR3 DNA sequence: TGTGCCAGCAGCGTAGCGGGAGATGAGCAGTTCTTC. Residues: CASSVAGDEQFF.

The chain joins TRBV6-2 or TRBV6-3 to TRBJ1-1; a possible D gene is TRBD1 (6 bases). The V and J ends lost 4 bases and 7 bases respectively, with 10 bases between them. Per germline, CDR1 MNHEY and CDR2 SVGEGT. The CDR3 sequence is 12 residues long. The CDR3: CASSFRDIEAFF. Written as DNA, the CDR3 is TGTGCCAGCAGTTTCCGGGACATTGAAGCTTTCTTT.

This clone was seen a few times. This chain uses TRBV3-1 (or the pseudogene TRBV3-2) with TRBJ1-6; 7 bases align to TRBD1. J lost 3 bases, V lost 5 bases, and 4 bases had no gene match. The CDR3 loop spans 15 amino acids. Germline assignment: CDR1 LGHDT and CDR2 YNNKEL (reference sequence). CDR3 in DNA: TGTGCCAGCAGCGGGGGGACAGTCTATAATTCACCCCTCCACTTT. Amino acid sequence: CASSGGTVYNSPLHF.

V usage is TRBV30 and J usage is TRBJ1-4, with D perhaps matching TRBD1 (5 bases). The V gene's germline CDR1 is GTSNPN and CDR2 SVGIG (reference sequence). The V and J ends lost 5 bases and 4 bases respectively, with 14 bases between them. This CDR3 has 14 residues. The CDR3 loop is CAWSQGSGNEKLFF. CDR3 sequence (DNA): TGTGCCTGGTCTCAGGGATCTGGTAATGAAAAACTGTTTTTT.

CDR3 sequence: CASSLAGGAWGANVLTF. The CDR3 DNA is TGTGCCAGCAGTTTGGCAGGGGGCGCGTGGGGGGCCAACGTCCTGACTTTC. The rearrangement uses TRBV28 and TRBJ2-6, with 8 bases identical to TRBD1. The CDR3 extends over 17 amino acids. Germline V lookup: CDR1 MDHEN, CDR2 SYDVKM. V shed 3 bases and J 4 bases; nucleotides not matched to a gene: 8. The full variable domain, rest sourced from reference TRBV28 and TRBJ2-6, is DVKVTQSSRYLVKRTGEKVFLECVQDMDHENMFWYRQDPGLGLRLIYFSYDVKMKEKGDIPEGYSVSREKKERFSLILESASTNQTSMYLCASSLAGGAWGANVLTFGAGSRLTVL.

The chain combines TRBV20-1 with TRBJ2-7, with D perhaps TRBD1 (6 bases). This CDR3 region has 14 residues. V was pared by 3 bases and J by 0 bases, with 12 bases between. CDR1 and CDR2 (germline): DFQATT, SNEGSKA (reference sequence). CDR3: CSASPLQGSYEQYF. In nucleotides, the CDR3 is TGCAGTGCTAGTCCCCTACAGGGCTCCTACGAGCAGTACTTC.

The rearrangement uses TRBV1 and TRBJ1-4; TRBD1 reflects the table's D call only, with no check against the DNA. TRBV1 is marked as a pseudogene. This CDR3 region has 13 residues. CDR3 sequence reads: CTSSLRGLEKLFF. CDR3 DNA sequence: TGCACCAGCAGCCTCAGGGGGTTGGAAAAACTGTTTTTT.

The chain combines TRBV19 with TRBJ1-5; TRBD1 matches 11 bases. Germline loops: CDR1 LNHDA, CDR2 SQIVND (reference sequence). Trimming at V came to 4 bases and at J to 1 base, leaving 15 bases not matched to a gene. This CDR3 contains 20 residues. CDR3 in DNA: TGTGCCAGTAGTACCCAATTCGAGAAATGGACAGGGGGCAGCAATCAGCCCCAGCATTTT. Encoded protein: CASSTQFEKWTGGSNQPQHF. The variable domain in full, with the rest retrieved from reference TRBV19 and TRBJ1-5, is DGGITQSPKYLFRKEGQNVTLSCEQNLNHDAMYWYRQDPGQGLRLIYYSQIVNDFQKGDIAEGYSVSREKKESFPLTVTSAQKNPTAFYLCASSTQFEKWTGGSNQPQHFGDGTRLSIL.

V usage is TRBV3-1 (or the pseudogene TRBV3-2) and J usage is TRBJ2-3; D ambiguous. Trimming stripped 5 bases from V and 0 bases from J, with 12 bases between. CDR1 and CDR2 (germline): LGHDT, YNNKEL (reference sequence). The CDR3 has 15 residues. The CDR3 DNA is TGTGCCAGCAGCTTTGGCCGCTCAAGCACAGATACGCAGTATTTT. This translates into CASSFGRSSTDTQYF.

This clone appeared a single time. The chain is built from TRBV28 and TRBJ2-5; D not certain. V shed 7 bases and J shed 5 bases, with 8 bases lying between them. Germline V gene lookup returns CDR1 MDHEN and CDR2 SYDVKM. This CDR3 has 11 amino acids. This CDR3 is CASNLRETQYF. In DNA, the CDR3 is TGTGCCAGCAACTTGCGGGAGACCCAGTACTTC.

The CDR3 DNA is TGCGCCAGCAGCCAAGGAGGATCTAGCGGGAGTTCATGGGAGCAGTTCTTC. Its protein is CASSQGGSSGSSWEQFF. The chain couples TRBV4-3 to TRBJ2-1; 10 bases align to TRBD2. CDR1 and CDR2 from the germline V gene are LGHNA and YSLEER. V gave up 1 base and J gave up 10 bases; unmatched junction bases: 13. The length of the CDR3 is 17 residues.

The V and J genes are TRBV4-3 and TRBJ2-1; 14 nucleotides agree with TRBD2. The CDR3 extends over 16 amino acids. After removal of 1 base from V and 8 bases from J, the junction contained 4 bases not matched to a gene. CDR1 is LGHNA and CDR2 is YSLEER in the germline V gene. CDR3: CASSQGGTSGSDEQFF. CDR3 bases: TGCGCCAGCAGCCAAGGGGGGACTAGCGGGAGCGATGAGCAGTTCTTC.